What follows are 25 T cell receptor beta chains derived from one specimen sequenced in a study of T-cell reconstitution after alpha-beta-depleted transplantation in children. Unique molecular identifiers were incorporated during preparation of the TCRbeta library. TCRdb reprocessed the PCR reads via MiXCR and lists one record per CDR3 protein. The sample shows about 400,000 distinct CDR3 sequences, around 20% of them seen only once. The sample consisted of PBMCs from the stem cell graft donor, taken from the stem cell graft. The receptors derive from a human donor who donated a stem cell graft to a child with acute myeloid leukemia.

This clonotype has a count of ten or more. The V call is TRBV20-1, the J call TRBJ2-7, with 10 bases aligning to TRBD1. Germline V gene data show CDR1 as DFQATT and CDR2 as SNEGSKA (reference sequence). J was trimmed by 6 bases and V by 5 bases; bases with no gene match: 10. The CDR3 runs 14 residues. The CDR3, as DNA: TGCAGTGCTTTCGGGACAGGGGATTACTCCGAGCAGTACTTC. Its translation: CSAFGTGDYSEQYF.

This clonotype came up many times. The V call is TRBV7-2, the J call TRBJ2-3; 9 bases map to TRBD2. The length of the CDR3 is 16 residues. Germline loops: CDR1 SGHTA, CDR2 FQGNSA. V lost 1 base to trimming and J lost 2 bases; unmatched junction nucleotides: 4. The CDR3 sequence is CASSLVAGASTDTQYF. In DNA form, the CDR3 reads TGTGCCAGCAGCTTAGTAGCGGGAGCCTCCACAGATACGCAGTATTTT.

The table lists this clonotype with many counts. In nucleotides, the CDR3 is TGTGCCAGCAGCGTAGAGCATCGAGGGGTTGGCTACACCTTC. Its translation is CASSVEHRGVGYTF. The chain recombines TRBV9 with TRBJ1-2; tentative D call: TRBD1 (5 bases). CDR1 is SGDLS and CDR2 is YYNGEE in the germline V gene. CDR3 length: 14 residues. Trimming removed 0 bases at V and 7 bases at J, with 13 bases between.

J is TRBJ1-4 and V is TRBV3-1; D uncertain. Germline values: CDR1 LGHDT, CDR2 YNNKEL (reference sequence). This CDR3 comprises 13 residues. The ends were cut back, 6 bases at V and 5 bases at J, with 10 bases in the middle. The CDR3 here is CASSRRTNEKLFF. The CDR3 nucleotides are TGTGCCAGCAGTCGACGGACGAATGAAAAACTGTTTTTT.

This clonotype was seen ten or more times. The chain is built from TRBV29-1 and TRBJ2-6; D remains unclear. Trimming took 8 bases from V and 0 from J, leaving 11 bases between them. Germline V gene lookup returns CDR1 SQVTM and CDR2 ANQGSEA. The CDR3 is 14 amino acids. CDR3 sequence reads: CSISDGSGANVLTF. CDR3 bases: TGCAGCATAAGTGACGGCTCTGGGGCCAACGTCCTGACTTTC.

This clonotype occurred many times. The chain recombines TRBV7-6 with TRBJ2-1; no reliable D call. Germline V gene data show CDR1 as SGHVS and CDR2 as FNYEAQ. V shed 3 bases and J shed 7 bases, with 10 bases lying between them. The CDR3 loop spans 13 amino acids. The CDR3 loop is CASSFGKANEQFF. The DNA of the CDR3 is TGTGCCAGCAGCTTTGGCAAGGCAAATGAGCAGTTCTTC. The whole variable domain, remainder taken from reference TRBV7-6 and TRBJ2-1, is GAGVSQSPRYKVTKRGQDVALRCDPISGHVSLYWYRQALGQGPEFLTYFNYEAQQDKSGLPNDRFSAERPEGSISTLTIQRTEQRDSAMYRCASSFGKANEQFFGPGTRLTVL.

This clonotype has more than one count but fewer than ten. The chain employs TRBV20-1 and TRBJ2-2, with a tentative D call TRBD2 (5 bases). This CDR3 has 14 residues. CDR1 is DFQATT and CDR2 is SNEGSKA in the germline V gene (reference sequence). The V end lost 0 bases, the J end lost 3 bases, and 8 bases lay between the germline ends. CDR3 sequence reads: CSARDRGYTGELFF. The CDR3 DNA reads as TGCAGTGCTAGAGATCGCGGGTACACCGGGGAGCTGTTTTTT.

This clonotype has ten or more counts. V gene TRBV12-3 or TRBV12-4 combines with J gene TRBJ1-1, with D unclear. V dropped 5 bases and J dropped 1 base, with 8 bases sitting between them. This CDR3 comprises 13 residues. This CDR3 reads CASSVGWNTEAFF. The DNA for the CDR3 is TGTGCCAGCAGTGTAGGGTGGAACACTGAAGCTTTCTTT.

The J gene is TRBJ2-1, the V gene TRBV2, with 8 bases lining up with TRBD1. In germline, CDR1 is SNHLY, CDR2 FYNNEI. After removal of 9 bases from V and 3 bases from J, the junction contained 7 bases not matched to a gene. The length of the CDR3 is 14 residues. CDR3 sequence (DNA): TGTGCCAGTAGTTCGGGACAGGACTACAATGAGCAGTTCTTC. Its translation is CASSSGQDYNEQFF.

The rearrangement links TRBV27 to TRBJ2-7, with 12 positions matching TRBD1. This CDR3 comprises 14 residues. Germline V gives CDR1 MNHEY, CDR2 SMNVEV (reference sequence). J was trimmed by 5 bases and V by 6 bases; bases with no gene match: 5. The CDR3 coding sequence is TGTGCCAGCAGAATGGGACAGGGGGCCCACGAGCAGTACTTC. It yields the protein CASRMGQGAHEQYF.

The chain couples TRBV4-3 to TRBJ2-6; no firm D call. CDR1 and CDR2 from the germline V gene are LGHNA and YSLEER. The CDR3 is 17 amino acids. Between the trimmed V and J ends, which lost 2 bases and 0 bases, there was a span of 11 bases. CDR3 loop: CASSQLDGYSGANVLTF. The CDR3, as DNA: TGCGCCAGCAGCCAACTGGACGGCTACTCTGGGGCCAACGTCCTGACTTTC.

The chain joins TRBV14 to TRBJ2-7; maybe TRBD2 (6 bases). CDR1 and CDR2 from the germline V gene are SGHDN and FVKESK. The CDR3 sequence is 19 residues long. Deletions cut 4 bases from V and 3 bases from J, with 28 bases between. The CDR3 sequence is CASSPRWGPGTPANYEQYF. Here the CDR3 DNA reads TGTGCCAGCAGCCCTAGATGGGGTCCCGGGACTCCCGCCAACTACGAGCAGTACTTC.

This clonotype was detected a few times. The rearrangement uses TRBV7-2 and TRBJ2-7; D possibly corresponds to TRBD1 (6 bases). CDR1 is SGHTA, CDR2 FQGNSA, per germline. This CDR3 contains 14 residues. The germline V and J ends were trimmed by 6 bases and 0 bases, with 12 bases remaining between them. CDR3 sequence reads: CASRPGQSSYEQYF. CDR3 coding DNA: TGTGCCAGCAGACCCGGACAGAGCTCCTACGAGCAGTACTTC.

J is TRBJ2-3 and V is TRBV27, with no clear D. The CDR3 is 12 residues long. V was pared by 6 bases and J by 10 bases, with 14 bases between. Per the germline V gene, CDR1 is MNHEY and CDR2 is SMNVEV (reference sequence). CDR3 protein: CASSTDQIAQYF. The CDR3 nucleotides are TGTGCCAGCAGCACCGACCAGATTGCGCAGTATTTT.

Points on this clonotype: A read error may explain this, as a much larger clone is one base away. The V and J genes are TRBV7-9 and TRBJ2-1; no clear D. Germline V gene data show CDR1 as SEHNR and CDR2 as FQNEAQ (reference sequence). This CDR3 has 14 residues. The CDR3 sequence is CASRLVGSSNEQFF. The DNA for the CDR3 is TGTGCCAGCAGATTAGTTGGCAGCTCAAATGAGCAGTTCTTC. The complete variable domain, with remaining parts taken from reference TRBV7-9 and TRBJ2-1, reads DTGVSQNPRHKITKRGQNVTFRCDPISEHNRLYWYRQTLGQGPEFLTYFQNEAQLEKSRLLSDRFSAERPKGSFSTLEIQRTEQGDSAMYLCASRLVGSSNEQFFGPGTRLTVL.

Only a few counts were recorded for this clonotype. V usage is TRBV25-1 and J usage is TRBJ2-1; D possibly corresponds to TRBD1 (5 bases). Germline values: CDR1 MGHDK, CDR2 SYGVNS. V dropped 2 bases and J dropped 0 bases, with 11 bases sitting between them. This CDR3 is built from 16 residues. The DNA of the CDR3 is TGTGCCAGCAGTGAAATGTGGGGCGCCTCCTACAATGAGCAGTTCTTC. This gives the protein CASSEMWGASYNEQFF.

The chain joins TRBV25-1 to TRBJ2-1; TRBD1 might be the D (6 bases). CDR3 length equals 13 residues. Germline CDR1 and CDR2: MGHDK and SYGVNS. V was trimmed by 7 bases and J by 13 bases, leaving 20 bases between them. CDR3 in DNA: TGTGCCAGCACCTATAGCCCAGGGGCTCCACAGTTCTTC. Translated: CASTYSPGAPQFF.

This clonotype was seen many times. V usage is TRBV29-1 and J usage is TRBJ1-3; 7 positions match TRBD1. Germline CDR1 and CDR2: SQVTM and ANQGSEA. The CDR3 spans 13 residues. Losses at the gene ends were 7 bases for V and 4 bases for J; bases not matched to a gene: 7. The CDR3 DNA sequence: TGCAGCGCTCGGCGAGGGGGCGGAAACACCATATATTTT. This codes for CSARRGGGNTIYF.

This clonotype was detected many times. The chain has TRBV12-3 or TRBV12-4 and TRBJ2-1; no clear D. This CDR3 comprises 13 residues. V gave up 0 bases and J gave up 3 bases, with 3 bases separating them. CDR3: CASSLADYNEQFF. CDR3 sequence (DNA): TGTGCCAGCAGTTTAGCGGACTACAATGAGCAGTTCTTC.

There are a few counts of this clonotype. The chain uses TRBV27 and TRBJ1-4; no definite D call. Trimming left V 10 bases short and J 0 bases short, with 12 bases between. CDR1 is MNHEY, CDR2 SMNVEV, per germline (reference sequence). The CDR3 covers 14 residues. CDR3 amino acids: CANLDPATNEKLFF. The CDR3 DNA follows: TGTGCCAACCTAGATCCGGCAACTAATGAAAAACTGTTTTTT.

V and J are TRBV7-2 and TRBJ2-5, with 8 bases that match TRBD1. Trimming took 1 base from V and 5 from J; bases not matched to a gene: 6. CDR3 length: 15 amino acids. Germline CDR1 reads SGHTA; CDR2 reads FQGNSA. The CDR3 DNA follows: TGTGCCAGCAGCTTAGGACAGGGGACAATGGAGACCCAGTACTTC. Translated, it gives CASSLGQGTMETQYF.

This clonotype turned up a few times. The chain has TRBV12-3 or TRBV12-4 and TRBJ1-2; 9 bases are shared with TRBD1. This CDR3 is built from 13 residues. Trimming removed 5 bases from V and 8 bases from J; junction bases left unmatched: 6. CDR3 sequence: CASSPWDRAGYTF. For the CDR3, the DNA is TGTGCCAGCAGTCCCTGGGACAGGGCAGGCTACACCTTC.

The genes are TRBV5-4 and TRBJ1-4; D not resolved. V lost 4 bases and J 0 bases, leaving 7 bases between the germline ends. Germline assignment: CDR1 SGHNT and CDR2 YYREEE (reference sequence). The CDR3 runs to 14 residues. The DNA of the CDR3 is TGTGCCAGCAGCGTGACAACAACTAATGAAAAACTGTTTTTT. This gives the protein CASSVTTTNEKLFF. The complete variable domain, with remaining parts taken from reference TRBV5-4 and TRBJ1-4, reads ETGVTQSPTHLIKTRGQQVTLRCSSQSGHNTVSWYQQALGQGPQFIFQYYREEENGRGNFPPRFSGLQFPNYSSELNVNALELDDSALYLCASSVTTTNEKLFFGSGTQLSVL.

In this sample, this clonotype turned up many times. CDR3 nucleotides: TGTGCCAGCAGTTCTAACGCCCGCGGTCCCTACGAGCAGTACTTC. Translation: CASSSNARGPYEQYF. The gene calls are TRBV12-3 or TRBV12-4 and TRBJ2-7, with D unresolved. The CDR3 is 15 residues long. Trimming took 4 bases from V and 2 from J, leaving 15 bases between them.

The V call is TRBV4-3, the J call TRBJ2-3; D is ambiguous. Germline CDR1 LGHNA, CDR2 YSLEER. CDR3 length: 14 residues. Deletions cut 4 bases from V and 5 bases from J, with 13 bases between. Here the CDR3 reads CASSPRAQGDTQYF. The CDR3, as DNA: TGCGCCAGCAGCCCCCGGGCCCAAGGAGATACGCAGTATTTT.